These T cell receptor beta chains were read from a single sample in a study of Graves' ophthalmopathy and Graves' hyperthyroidism. TCRdb reprocessed the multiplex PCR reads via MiXCR and lists one record per CDR3 protein. This table holds 450,000 or so distinct CDR3 sequences, about an eighth found once. The specimen was blood. Receptors were obtained from a woman in her twenties or thirties with Graves' ophthalmopathy. The CDR3 runs from the conserved cysteine through the conserved F or W. A D gene is named only where the DNA matches it firmly. Clone size is stated in some rows and not others, as once, few, many or a class when expanded.

v_call,cdr3_length,d_call,j_call,clone_size,cdr3_aa,cdr3_nt
TRBV27,16,.,TRBJ1-6,many,CASSLVLTGWNSPLHF,TGTGCCAGCAGTTTAGTCTTGACAGGTTGGAATTCACCCCTCCACTTT
TRBV7-9,15,.,TRBJ1-6,.,CASSSVDGENSPLHF,TGTGCCAGCAGCTCAGTTGACGGGGAGAATTCACCCCTCCACTTT
TRBV6-1,15,TRBD1,TRBJ1-1,many,CASSLEARGLSEAFF,TGTGCCAGCAGCCTTGAAGCCAGGGGGCTATCTGAAGCTTTCTTT
TRBV12-3/TRBV12-4,15,TRBD2,TRBJ2-5,many,CASNLSGGLQETQYF,TGTGCCAGCAACCTTAGCGGGGGGCTCCAAGAGACCCAGTACTTC
TRBV13,16,TRBD2,TRBJ2-7,few,CASSPSSAGTRSEQYF,TGTGCCAGCAGCCCCTCCTCCGCCGGGACTAGGAGCGAGCAGTACTTC
TRBV6-5,17,TRBD2,TRBJ2-5,many,CASSARLAGGPTETQYF,TGTGCCAGCAGCGCCAGACTAGCGGGGGGGCCGACGGAGACCCAGTACTTC
TRBV27,13,.,TRBJ1-5,many,CASSPTPGQPQHF,TGTGCCAGCAGTCCCACCCCTGGCCAGCCCCAGCATTTT
TRBV19,15,TRBD1,TRBJ1-2,many,CASSIEGTGRYGYTF,TGTGCCAGTAGTATAGAAGGGACAGGCCGCTATGGCTACACCTTC
TRBV7-2,15,.,TRBJ2-5,many,CASRRKTGRQETQYF,TGTGCCAGCAGGCGTAAAACAGGGAGGCAAGAGACCCAGTACTTC
TRBV2,14,TRBD1,TRBJ2-5,many,CASSWPGQEETQYF,TGTGCCAGCAGTTGGCCGGGACAGGAAGAGACCCAGTACTTC
TRBV9,16,TRBD2,TRBJ2-5,many,CASTSGTSLQGETQYF,TGTGCCAGCACCTCCGGGACTAGCTTGCAGGGAGAGACCCAGTACTTC
TRBV7-7,18,TRBD2,TRBJ2-5,many,CASSSRTSGGISQETQYF,TGTGCCAGCAGTTCCCGGACTAGCGGGGGGATATCCCAAGAGACCCAGTACTTC
TRBV6-1,13,.,TRBJ1-2,many,CASSEGQGRGYTF,TGTGCCAGCAGTGAAGGCCAGGGTAGAGGCTACACCTTC
TRBV9,15,TRBD1,TRBJ2-5,many,CASSEVTGGQETQYF,TGTGCCAGCAGCGAAGTTACAGGGGGCCAAGAGACCCAGTACTTC
TRBV7-9,12,.,TRBJ2-7,many,CASDSGTYEQYF,TGTGCCAGCGACAGCGGTACCTACGAGCAGTACTTC
TRBV27,14,.,TRBJ2-5,many,CASSLWGTLKTQYF,TGTGCCAGCAGTTTGTGGGGGACCCTCAAGACCCAGTACTTC
TRBV29-1,14,.,TRBJ1-2,many,CSVETPDRLYGYTF,TGCAGCGTTGAAACGCCTGACAGGCTCTATGGCTACACCTTC
TRBV5-1,16,.,TRBJ2-6,many,CASSLEAGSGANVLTF,TGCGCCAGCAGCTTGGAGGCGGGGTCCGGGGCCAACGTCCTGACTTTC
TRBV12-3/TRBV12-4,15,.,TRBJ1-5,many,CASSLGGPSNQPQHF,TGTGCCAGCAGTTTAGGGGGGCCGAGCAATCAGCCCCAGCATTTT
TRBV18,13,.,TRBJ2-5,.,CASSPFTRETQYF,TGTGCCAGCTCACCTTTCACTCGCGAGACCCAGTACTTC
TRBV28,12,TRBD1,TRBJ2-7,many,CASRTTGDEQYF,TGTGCCAGCAGGACCACAGGGGACGAGCAGTACTTC
TRBV12-3/TRBV12-4,14,.,TRBJ1-1,many,CASSLAEGVDEAFF,TGTGCCAGCAGTTTAGCAGAGGGTGTAGATGAAGCTTTCTTT
TRBV6-1,19,.,TRBJ1-6,many,CASSEVATLGFSYNSPLHF,TGTGCCAGCAGTGAAGTGGCGACCTTGGGCTTCTCCTATAATTCACCCCTCCACTTT
TRBV5-5,16,.,TRBJ2-5,many,CASSLHAGMGQETQYF,TGTGCCAGCAGCTTGCACGCGGGTATGGGGCAAGAGACCCAGTACTTC
TRBV18,13,.,TRBJ2-7,many,CASSPIRGYEQYF,TGTGCCAGCTCACCAATTCGGGGGTACGAGCAGTACTTC
TRBV11-2,12,.,TRBJ2-4,many,CASSRTRDIQYF,TGTGCCAGCAGCCGTACCAGGGACATTCAGTACTTC
TRBV9,15,.,TRBJ2-7,many,CASSEYGSVEYEQYF,TGTGCCAGCAGCGAGTACGGGAGCGTAGAATACGAGCAGTACTTC
TRBV6-5,12,TRBD1,TRBJ1-2,many,CASRTGGYGYTF,TGTGCCAGCAGGACAGGGGGCTATGGCTACACCTTC
TRBV6-1,13,TRBD1,TRBJ1-6,many,CASRGQGTSPLHF,TGTGCCAGCAGAGGACAGGGTACTTCACCCCTCCACTTT
TRBV7-2,14,.,TRBJ1-2,many,CATKQSDTYYGYTF,TGTGCCACCAAGCAGTCGGACACCTACTATGGCTACACCTTC
TRBV6-1,14,.,TRBJ2-7,many,CASRIPGTIGEQYF,TGTGCCAGCAGGATCCCCGGGACAATAGGCGAGCAGTACTTC
TRBV5-1,15,TRBD1,TRBJ1-6,many,CASSERTGGDSPLHF,TGCGCCAGCAGCGAGCGGACAGGGGGCGATTCACCCCTCCACTTT
TRBV28,16,TRBD2,TRBJ2-2,.,CASNVGRGAYTGELFF,TGTGCCAGCAACGTAGGGCGGGGGGCTTACACCGGGGAGCTGTTTTTT
TRBV12-3/TRBV12-4,12,.,TRBJ2-6,.,CASKAGANVLTF,TGTGCCAGCAAGGCTGGGGCCAACGTCCTGACTTTC
TRBV18,15,.,TRBJ2-7,.,CASSPRFSGYYEQYF,TGTGCCAGCTCACCAAGGTTTAGCGGATACTACGAGCAGTACTTC
TRBV30,12,.,TRBJ1-2,many,CAWSAGIRGYTF,TGTGCCTGGAGTGCAGGGATTCGGGGCTACACCTTC
TRBV6-1,15,.,TRBJ1-2,many,CASSEAGQFGYGYTF,TGTGCCAGCAGTGAAGCAGGACAGTTCGGCTATGGCTACACCTTC
TRBV2,15,.,TRBJ1-6,.,CASVGERGYNSPLHF,TGTGCCAGCGTGGGCGAACGGGGATATAATTCACCCCTCCACTTT
TRBV7-3,12,.,TRBJ1-1,many,CASRLDTTEAFF,TGTGCCAGCCGCTTGGACACCACTGAAGCTTTCTTT
TRBV6-4,11,.,TRBJ2-7,many,CASTRGDEQYF,TGTGCCAGCACCCGAGGCGACGAGCAGTACTTC
TRBV10-3,13,.,TRBJ1-5,many,CAIMEEVNQPQHF,TGTGCCATCATGGAAGAGGTCAATCAGCCCCAGCATTTT
TRBV29-1,14,.,TRBJ2-2,many,CSVVGAPRAGELFF,TGCAGCGTTGTCGGAGCGCCCAGGGCCGGGGAGCTGTTTTTT
TRBV4-1,16,TRBD1,TRBJ1-1,few,CASSHFVPRDRVDSFF,TGCGCCAGCAGCCATTTTGTGCCCCGGGACAGGGTCGATTCCTTCTTT
TRBV20-1,13,.,TRBJ1-2,many,CSAVSDNSYGYTF,TGCAGTGCTGTATCCGACAATTCCTATGGCTACACCTTC
TRBV2,16,TRBD1,TRBJ2-5,many,CASSELPGQQGETQYF,TGTGCCAGCAGTGAACTCCCGGGACAACAGGGGGAGACCCAGTACTTC
TRBV6-4,15,.,TRBJ1-1,many,CASSDLAEWETEAFF,TGTGCCAGCAGTGACTTGGCAGAATGGGAGACTGAAGCTTTCTTT
TRBV30,14,.,TRBJ1-6,few,CAWMDRPNNSPLHF,TGTGCCTGGATGGATCGGCCGAATAATTCACCCCTCCACTTT
TRBV3-1,12,.,TRBJ2-1,.,CASSQMINEQFF,TGTGCCAGCAGCCAAATGATCAATGAGCAGTTCTTC